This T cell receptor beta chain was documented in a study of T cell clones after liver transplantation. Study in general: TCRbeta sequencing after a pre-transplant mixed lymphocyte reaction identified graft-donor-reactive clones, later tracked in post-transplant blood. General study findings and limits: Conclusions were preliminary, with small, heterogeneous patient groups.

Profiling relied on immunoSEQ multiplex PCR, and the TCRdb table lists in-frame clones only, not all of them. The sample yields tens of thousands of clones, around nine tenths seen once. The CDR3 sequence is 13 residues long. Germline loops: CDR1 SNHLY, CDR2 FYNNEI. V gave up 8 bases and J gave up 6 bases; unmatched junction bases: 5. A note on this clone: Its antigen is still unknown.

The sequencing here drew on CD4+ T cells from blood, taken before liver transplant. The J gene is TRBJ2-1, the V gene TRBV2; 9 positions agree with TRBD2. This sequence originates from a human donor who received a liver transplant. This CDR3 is CASGGLASNEQFF. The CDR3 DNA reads TGTGCCAGCGGGGGACTAGCCTCCAATGAGCAGTTCTTC.